The 11 T cell receptor beta chains below come from one sample, sequenced in a study of T-cell reconstitution after alpha-beta-depleted transplantation in children. Using unique molecular identifiers, the investigators prepared the TCRbeta library. MiXCR, applied by TCRdb to the PCR reads, yields one record per CDR3 protein. Here the sample spans about 610,000 distinct CDR3 sequences, 10% being singletons. The material sequenced was PBMCs from the stem cell graft donor, taken from the stem cell graft. Receptor source: a human donor who donated a stem cell graft to a child with acute myeloid leukemia.

V usage is TRBV7-2 and J usage is TRBJ1-4, with 8 bases lining up with TRBD1. V was clipped by 7 bases and J by 3 bases; unmatched bases: 4. CDR1 and CDR2 from the germline V gene are SGHTA and FQGNSA. CDR3 length equals 14 residues. CDR3 protein: CASNDRGANEKLFF. CDR3 coding DNA: TGTGCCAGCAACGACAGGGGAGCTAATGAAAAACTGTTTTTT.

This clonotype was seen repeatedly, ten times or more. This chain connects TRBV7-9 to TRBJ2-7; the D gene is possibly TRBD1 (6 bases). V was clipped by 5 bases and J by 5 bases, with 19 bases between them. The CDR3 is 15 amino acids. Germline V gene data show CDR1 as SEHNR and CDR2 as FQNEAQ (reference sequence). The CDR3 loop is CASSHQGQGFHEQYF. CDR3 in DNA: TGTGCCAGCAGCCACCAGGGGCAGGGGTTCCACGAGCAGTACTTC. Together with reference TRBV7-9 and TRBJ2-7, the CDR3 gives the full variable domain: DTGVSQNPRHKITKRGQNVTFRCDPISEHNRLYWYRQTLGQGPEFLTYFQNEAQLEKSRLLSDRFSAERPKGSFSTLEIQRTEQGDSAMYLCASSHQGQGFHEQYFGPGTRLTVT.

This clonotype was found a few times. The CDR3 bases are TGTGCCAGCAGAACCATCGGGACAGACTATGGCTACACCTTC. Encoded protein: CASRTIGTDYGYTF. The chain joins TRBV5-8 to TRBJ1-2; 7 bases fit TRBD1. V trimming: 5 bases; J trimming: 3 bases; junction bases outside the gene matches: 7. The CDR3 covers 14 residues. CDR1 and CDR2 (germline): SGHTS, YDEGEE.

The chain combines TRBV3-1 with TRBJ2-1; D unclear. The V gene's germline CDR1 is LGHDT and CDR2 YNNKEL (reference sequence). V was cut by 0 bases and J by 6 bases, with 15 bases left in between. The CDR3 loop spans 16 amino acids. Here the CDR3 DNA reads TGTGCCAGCAGCCAAGATTCAAGATCGGGCCTCAATGAGCAGTTCTTC. Its protein is CASSQDSRSGLNEQFF.

The CDR3 region is CASSVIAGVGTDTQYF. Written as DNA, the CDR3 is TGTGCCAGTAGTGTAATAGCGGGAGTAGGCACAGATACGCAGTATTTT. The chain links TRBV19 to TRBJ2-3; 9 bases agree with TRBD2. CDR1 LNHDA and CDR2 SQIVND come from the germline V gene (reference sequence). This CDR3 is built from 16 residues. V lost 5 bases to trimming and J lost 1 base; unmatched junction nucleotides: 7.

This clonotype was counted many times. The rearrangement joins TRBV4-2 to TRBJ2-7; D is possibly TRBD1 or TRBD2 (5 bases each). The CDR3 runs 15 residues. Between the trimmed V and J ends, which lost 0 bases and 0 bases, there was a span of 9 bases. The V gene's germline CDR1 is LGHNA and CDR2 YNFKEQ. Here the CDR3 reads CASSQDGTSSYEQYF. The CDR3 bases are TGTGCCAGCAGCCAAGATGGGACCTCCTCCTACGAGCAGTACTTC.

The CDR3: CATSRDRTGTSFF. CDR3 DNA sequence: TGTGCCACCAGCAGAGATAGGACAGGTACGTCGTTCTTC. The rearrangement uses TRBV15 and TRBJ2-1; TRBD1 matches 7 bases. The CDR3 extends over 13 amino acids. Germline V gives CDR1 LNHNV, CDR2 YYDKDF (reference sequence). The junction had 8 bases not matched to a gene; V was cut back by 0 bases and J by 15 bases.

The CDR3 protein is CASSQVILGDRVVEQYF. CDR3 DNA: TGCGCCAGCAGCCAAGTAATATTAGGGGACAGGGTAGTCGAGCAGTACTTC. This chain joins TRBV4-3 and TRBJ2-7; 9 bases are a match to TRBD1. V shed 1 base, J shed 6 bases, and the junction held 13 bases outside the gene matches. The CDR3 loop spans 17 amino acids. CDR1 is LGHNA and CDR2 is YSLEER in the germline V gene.

CDR3 sequence reads: CAFRASGTDTQYF. CDR3 bases: TGTGCCTTCCGGGCTAGCGGCACAGATACGCAGTATTTT. The rearrangement uses TRBV6-2 or TRBV6-3 and TRBJ2-3, with D possibly TRBD2 on 6 matching bases. Germline loops: CDR1 MNHEY, CDR2 SVGEGT. Between the trimmed V and J ends, which lost 11 bases and 1 base, there was a span of 13 bases. The CDR3 consists of 13 residues.

This clonotype appeared many times. The chain links TRBV7-2 to TRBJ1-3; D gene uncertain. The CDR3 contains 13 residues. The V and J ends lost 6 bases and 0 bases respectively, with 6 bases between them. Germline-derived CDR1 and CDR2 are SGHTA and FQGNSA. Here the CDR3 DNA reads TGTGCCAGCAGGGAGTACTCTGGAAACACCATATATTTT. This sequence encodes CASREYSGNTIYF.

The chain links TRBV15 to TRBJ1-5, with D perhaps TRBD1 (6 bases). The V end lost 3 bases, the J end lost 4 bases, and 16 bases lay between the germline ends. The CDR3 runs to 16 residues. CDR1 is LNHNV, CDR2 YYDKDF, per germline (reference sequence). CDR3: CATSRDYDRPNQPQHF. The CDR3 DNA reads TGTGCCACCAGCAGGGATTACGACAGGCCGAATCAGCCCCAGCATTTT.